This record concerns one TCR beta chain sequence. This clone was counted between two and nine times. The antigen this receptor binds is unknown. No qualities accompany the bases; no much larger clone lies one base away. This record belongs to a study of cytomegalovirus exposure and HLA in healthy donors (dated by TCRdb to the late 2010s). General notes on the study: According to an earlier analysis of several hundred of the donors, 150 million to 200 million T cells yielded 90 million to 140 million unique TCR beta sequences and approximately 300 Gb of sequence data. Around 320 gigabases of sequencing data and 78 million or so unique TCR sequences were included in an early release covering under 650 HLA-typed donors. Of the approximately 400 genotyped donors, about 80% fell in the genetic ancestry cluster associated with self-reported Caucasian donors. The number of donors typed differed by locus, with 629-630 for A, B, C, DRB1 and DQB1, around 500 for DQA1, 600 to 610 for DPA1, and around 460 for DPB1. Genome-wide SNP genotypes for about 55% of the roughly 670 donors were used in a later genetic analysis, which treated that subset as a discovery cohort. All discovery cohort repertoires had been generated on a single sequencing platform. A separate validation cohort of over a hundred different subjects was used in addition to the roughly 670-subject first cohort. A few DR-DQ haplotypes were treated as single units for association and clustering because of strong linkage in the cohort. In a later analysis, previously published TCR beta repertoires from 670 or so donors were re-analyzed and high-resolution HLA genotyping was added so that TCR occurrence patterns could be studied. An earlier analysis of more than 450 of the donors used high-throughput TCR beta sequencing to judge whether each TCR beta V gene segment behaved as functional or pseudogenic. Both class I and class II loci were covered by HLA typing, at four-digit resolution. Rather than drawing on any new phenotypic data, the later analysis identified candidate immune exposures from TCR beta sequences and the way those sequences occurred across donors. The study was designed to test whether signatures of past pathogen exposure could be identified by cataloging public T cell receptors. Donor age, sex, ethnicity and CMV serostatus were compiled together with the repertoire data. The study profiled the T cell repertoires of 666 subjects by immunosequencing and related them to cytomegalovirus serostatus. To predict cytomegalovirus infection status, the study brought together high-throughput TCR immunosequencing, statistical association of individual TCRs with disease status, and machine learning. Among about 400 genotyped donors of the cohort, an average of around 240,000 unique TCR beta nucleotide sequences was sequenced per donor, of which roughly 18% were non-productive.

Paper-wide results and their limitations: When HLA alleles, especially DR and DQ, strongly co-occurred, TCR associations were difficult to assign to individual alleles. In a later analysis, TCR association rates were found to vary across HLA loci, with the most associated TCRs seen for DRB1 alleles and the fewest for HLA-C alleles. A cluster of highly shared sequence variants was judged likely to represent a technical artifact of the sequencing pipeline. Only TCR beta chains were sequenced in this cohort, and the absence of alpha or paired-chain data limited detectable features. It was suggested by the authors that the approach could potentially be generalized to other disease states and immunological phenotypes. According to a later genetic analysis, donors in an Asian-associated ancestry cluster had fewer N-insertions in productive TCRs than the roughly 700-donor mean. In a later analysis, most CMV-associated TCR beta chains were found to appear HLA-restricted, with HLA associations seemingly driven largely by CMV exposure. The study gave a list of some 150 TCR beta chains associated with cytomegalovirus. Linkage disequilibrium might explain the correlated functional status among segregating V segments, but an unknown experimental factor could not be excluded. Compared with equally common non-associated chains, HLA-associated TCR beta chains in a later analysis were more clonally expanded and had lower generation probabilities. Most TCR sequences were seen in very few donors, while some public TCRs were found in many individuals. Because HLA typing was unavailable for some donors at each locus, only the typed subset was used in association tests. The classifier was reported to diagnose cytomegalovirus status with high specificity and sensitivity in both the original cohort and the validation cohort. A further reported finding was that TCR beta sequences accurately predicted the HLA-A and HLA-B alleles for most subjects in the first cohort. Broadly in line with IMGT annotations, most TCR beta V segments showed up in productive rearrangements about 90% or about 30% of the time in an earlier analysis of under 700 of the donors. Several of the top co-occurrence clusters appeared to be linked to parvovirus B19, influenza, CMV and Epstein-Barr virus, according to a later analysis. Because counts were too low, about 15 rarely observed V segments, including chromosome 9 orphons, were left out of the earlier analysis of 587 of the donors. In vitro tests confirmed that three of the cytomegalovirus-associated TCR beta chains recognize cytomegalovirus antigens. The only immune exposure information available for the cohort was CMV serostatus. Some IMGT-functional V segments, including TRBV6-2 and TRBV6-3, could not be told apart with the 87-base-pair reads, so those segments were excluded. Presence/absence analyses assumed roughly uniform sequencing depth across donors, an assumption that may not hold. V-gene and J-gene trimming of TCR beta chains was associated with a missense DCLRE1C variant in a later genetic analysis, and the association was replicated in an independent cohort. A later analysis associated about 16,000 TCR beta sequences with specific HLA alleles at a false discovery rate of 0.05.

Trimming takes 0 bases from V and 6 bases from J, and the germline ends sit 12 bases apart. The CDR3, from cysteine to phenylalanine, totals 15 residues. Only the CDR3 DNA is retained, 45 bases long and in frame from the first base. The germline V gene supplies CDR1 MNHEY and CDR2 SVGAGI. The cohort consisted of 666 healthy bone marrow donors. All cohort members were sampled while nominally healthy, although unrecorded immune exposures were likely present. The donor tested CMV seropositive, placing the donor among the approximately 290 seropositive members of the cohort. A peripheral blood sample was provided by each donor, and peripheral blood mononuclear cells were used for TCR beta sequencing. Genomic DNA extraction from the blood cell samples was performed with the Qiagen DNeasy Blood Extraction Kit. Libraries were prepared through the immunoSEQ multiplex PCR assay. For the multiplex PCR, a mixture combining 60 forward primers for TCR Vbeta segments and 13 reverse primers for TCR Jbeta segments was used. The CDR3 region of rearranged TCR beta genes was amplified from genomic DNA with a multiplex PCR assay. On the Illumina HiSeq System, the amplified TCR beta libraries were sequenced as 87-base-pair reads. The study's own analysis went as follows. A later analysis tallied some 79 million unique TCR beta chains across the 666 repertoires, and about 12 million of those chains were shared by two or more donors. To remove PCR and sequencing errors, raw reads were error-corrected and collapsed into unique sequences using a nearest-neighbor algorithm that merged closely related sequences. To assign V, D and J gene segments, CDR3 sequences were aligned to IMGT reference sequences. For a sequence to be retained, a match of at least six nucleotides to both a V gene segment and a J gene segment was required. Rearrangements were classified as productive when the CDR3 lacked stop codons and remained in frame with V and J, and all other rearrangements were classified as non-productive. Following IMGT convention, CDR3 was defined as the stretch from the second conserved V-encoded cysteine to the conserved J-encoded phenylalanine. Sequences without an unambiguous match to a single V gene segment were excluded from the earlier analysis of about 600 of the donors. An earlier analysis of under 750 of the donors called V segments functional above 56.7% productive rearrangements and segregating when the between-donor standard deviation exceeded 5%. A statistical classification framework was built for diagnosing cytomegalovirus status from the catalog of TCR beta chain sequences. A later analysis assigned V and J genes by comparing TCR nucleotide sequences with IMGT/GENE-DB human TR gene sequences. Using the TCRdist pipeline, a later analysis assigned CDR3 sequences along with most-parsimonious VDJ recombination scenarios. In a later analysis, every TCR beta chain was defined by the combination of its CDR3 amino acid sequence and its V-gene family, and reads without a unique V-gene family were dropped. A later analysis removed roughly 590 highly shared, low-generation-probability nucleotide sequences to deal with suspected cross-contamination and a sequencing artifact. A later analysis calculated a clonal expansion index for each public chain from normalized within-repertoire ranks of inferred template counts. A later analysis computed generation probabilities with a VDJ recombination model fitted to out-of-frame rearrangements, and checked the results against IGoR. In a later analysis, hypergeometric tests were used to score TCR-TCR, TCR-HLA and TCR-CMV co-occurrence, with a repertoire-size bias correction applied to TCR pairs. To estimate false discovery rates, a later analysis permuted the HLA or CMV assignments 20 times. In a later analysis, co-occurring TCRs were grouped with DBSCAN, and TCRdist sequence similarity was added when clustering was performed within HLA-allele-positive subsets. Co-occurrence clustering excluded repertoires with fewer than 30,000 or more than 120,000 public chains, plus five with anomalous nucleotide sharing. The table was pulled from immuneACCESS by TCRdb, which kept in-frame rearrangements only. Such tables lose some clones; where checked, under half of the loss comes from unresolved V genes, and the rest has no known cause. Clone size and the V and J calls come from that table; the DNA yielded D and trimming. A total of around 92,000 clones appear in this sample, roughly 79% of them only once. 2.5% to 3.5% of the sample is in the top ten clones.

This receptor was obtained from a female donor in good health and CMV-seropositive. The material sequenced was PBMCs. The receptor chain draws on TRBV6-5 and TRBJ2-1; possibly the D gene is TRBD2, per 6 matching bases. The CDR3 region has the sequence CASSYSPLGGNEQFF. The DNA sequence is as follows: TGTGCCAGCAGTTACTCCCCGCTCGGGGGCAATGAGCAGTTCTTC.